These 14 T cell receptor beta chains were all obtained from the same sample, sequenced in a study of CD8+CD57+ T cells in acquired aplastic anemia (dated by TCRdb to between 2018 and 2020). The patients picked for sequencing were ones in whom flow cytometry had shown an expansion of CD8+CD57+ cells. The reads were generated on an Illumina HiSeq 2000. Genomic DNA served as template for TCR beta VDJ combination and CDR3 sequence profiling. Using fastp at Q25 and MiXCR, TCRdb reprocessed the public reads and kept productive beta chains. Rows merge per CDR3 protein into single entries with the most common DNA and genes. The sample yields about 200,000 distinct CDR3 sequences; 60% to 80% were counted once. Roughly 64% of the sample is held by the ten biggest clonotypes. Sequenced input: sorted CD4+, CD8+, or CD8+CD57+ T cells (not recorded which) from PBMCs. The receptors here all came from a human donor with aplastic anemia.

The chain has TRBV7-2 and TRBJ2-3; D may be TRBD1 or TRBD2 (6 bases each). Germline V gene lookup returns CDR1 SGHTA and CDR2 FQGNSA. V was shortened by 9 bases and J by 11 bases, with 12 bases between the two germline ends. The CDR3 runs to 10 residues. Here the CDR3 reads CASGGRLQYF. Written as DNA, the CDR3 is TGTGCCAGTGGGGGGCGTTTGCAGTATTTT.

Only a few counts were recorded for this clonotype. The rearrangement joins TRBV10-3 to TRBJ1-1; tentative D call: TRBD1 (5 bases). V was trimmed by 3 bases and J by 7 bases, leaving 9 bases between them. This CDR3 region has 12 residues. Per the germline V gene, CDR1 is ENHRY and CDR2 is SYGVKD. The chain's CDR3 is CAISDFDSEAFF. In DNA, the CDR3 is TGTGCCATCAGTGACTTCGACAGTGAAGCTTTCTTT.

This clonotype was counted once. The chain couples TRBV7-9 to TRBJ2-3; D perhaps matches TRBD2 (5 bases). The CDR3 loop spans 12 amino acids. The V end was cut by 3 bases, the J end by 6 bases, with 7 bases between. Germline V gene data show CDR1 as SEHNR and CDR2 as FQNEAQ (reference sequence). CDR3 protein: CASSFSGDTQYF. The CDR3 nucleotides read TGTGCCAGCAGCTTCTCGGGGGATACGCAGTATTTT.

This clonotype was observed once. J is TRBJ2-7 and V is TRBV20-1, with a possible D match to TRBD1 (5 bases). V was cut by 2 bases and J by 4 bases, with 9 bases left in between. Germline V gene lookup returns CDR1 DFQATT and CDR2 SNEGSKA (reference sequence). The CDR3 is 12 residues long. The CDR3: CSARWTPYEQYF. The CDR3 bases are TGCAGTGCTAGATGGACACCATACGAGCAGTACTTC.

The chain joins TRBV24-1 to TRBJ2-4, with D tentatively TRBD1 (7 bases). Trimming took 6 bases from V and 5 from J, leaving 16 bases between them. The CDR3 spans 15 residues. CDR1 is KGHDR, CDR2 SFDVKD, per germline. CDR3 sequence reads: CATSPTRQGENIQYF. Here the CDR3 DNA reads TGTGCCACCAGTCCGACTAGACAGGGCGAAAACATTCAGTACTTC.

For the CDR3, the DNA is TGTGCCAGCAGGACCCCCAGGGGTAGGAATTCACCCCTCCACTTT. Translation gives CASRTPRGRNSPLHF. The chain links TRBV7-2 to TRBJ1-6, with D possibly being TRBD1 (6 bases). V lost 6 bases to trimming and J lost 7 bases, with 16 bases between them. The CDR3 loop spans 15 amino acids. Germline lookup yields CDR1 SGHTA and CDR2 FQGNSA.

The chain links TRBV7-2 to TRBJ2-7; D may match TRBD1 or TRBD2 (5 bases each). The V end was cut by 1 base, the J end by 2 bases, with 12 bases between. Germline-derived CDR1 and CDR2 are SGHTA and FQGNSA. This CDR3 has 15 residues. The CDR3 is CASSLGGVGTYEQYF. Here the CDR3 DNA reads TGTGCCAGCAGCTTAGGAGGGGTAGGAACCTACGAGCAGTACTTC.

CDR3 nucleotides: TGTGCCAGCAGCTTAGGCAGGGTCCTCCAGAACACTGAAGCTTTCTTT. Its protein is CASSLGRVLQNTEAFF. The chain combines TRBV7-9 with TRBJ1-1; D perhaps matches TRBD1 (5 bases). CDR1 and CDR2 (germline): SEHNR, FQNEAQ (reference sequence). CDR3 length: 16 amino acids. V was trimmed by 1 base and J by 1 base, leaving 13 bases between them.

This clonotype was seen only a few times. This sequence joins TRBV12-3 or TRBV12-4 and TRBJ1-6; TRBD1 agrees at 7 bases. The V and J ends lost 5 bases and 10 bases, in that order; junction bases with no gene match: 11. The CDR3 runs to 15 residues. The CDR3 reads CASSPQGTALSPLHF. The DNA for the CDR3 is TGTGCCAGCAGTCCCCAGGGGACAGCTTTATCACCCCTCCACTTT.

This chain connects TRBV12-3 or TRBV12-4 to TRBJ1-1; D gene unclear. The ends were cut back, 5 bases at V and 6 bases at J, with 10 bases in the middle. The CDR3 runs to 12 residues. The CDR3 DNA reads as TGTGCCAGCAGTGTGAGTTGGGCTGAAGCTTTCTTT. Translated: CASSVSWAEAFF.

The chain joins TRBV2 to TRBJ2-1, with 12 bases fitting TRBD2. V was clipped by 8 bases and J by 5 bases; unmatched bases: 7. The germline CDR1 and CDR2 sequences are SNHLY and FYNNEI. CDR3 length: 15 amino acids. The CDR3, as DNA: TGTGCCAGCGGAACTAGCGGGGGGAAGAACAATGAGCAGTTCTTC. This translates into CASGTSGGKNNEQFF.

The chain joins TRBV29-1 to TRBJ2-3; 16 nucleotides line up with TRBD2. CDR1 SQVTM and CDR2 ANQGSEA come from the germline V gene. The CDR3 spans 18 residues. Unmatched junction bases numbered 15, after V lost 5 bases and J lost 7 bases. CDR3 loop: CSVPGTSGGAGSGYTQYF. The CDR3 DNA sequence: TGCAGCGTTCCGGGGACTAGCGGGGGGGCCGGTAGCGGATATACGCAGTATTTT.

Of note for this clonotype: At one end, the junction sequence differs from germline, possibly due to a read error. This sequence joins TRBV12-3 or TRBV12-4 and TRBJ2-1; D may be TRBD1 (6 bases). The CDR3 consists of 16 residues. The chain's CDR3 is CATSDTRGRYPNEQFF. In nucleotides, the CDR3 is TGTGCCACCAGTGATACCAGGGGACGTTATCCCAATGAGCAGTTCTTC.

The chain employs TRBV19 and TRBJ1-2; TRBD1 matches at 7 bases. Germline-derived CDR1 and CDR2 are LNHDA and SQIVND (reference sequence). Losses at the gene ends were 8 bases for V and 4 bases for J; bases not matched to a gene: 16. The CDR3 covers 16 residues. CDR3 residues: CASLSTPGRGFYGYTF. The CDR3 bases are TGTGCCAGTCTAAGTACTCCCGGCAGGGGGTTCTATGGCTACACCTTC.